This T cell receptor (beta chain) is drawn from a study of T cell responses to AZD1222 COVID-19 vaccine (dated by TCRdb to the early 2020s). Background on the whole study: TCR sequencing covered some 250 trial participants: 200 to 210 given two doses of AZD1222 and about 26 given two doses of MenACWY control vaccine. Trial participants were enrolled into age subgroups of 18-55, 56-69 and 70-plus years, which contained about 160, 30 and 59 TCR-sequenced participants, respectively. Study-level results and caveats: Vaccine-associated CD4 TCRs spanned the whole spike protein, with dominant responses in regions 160-218 and 743-854. Because no day 14 peak-response samples were available, repertoires were characterized only after the peak T cell response. Nearly half of unique spike-specific TCRs reportedly recognized epitopes outside regions mutated in the B.1.351 and B.1.1.7 variants. The 56-69-year group was small, and its depth increase did not reach significance, likely because of low power. Only five or six AZD1222 recipients were SARS-CoV-2 seropositive at baseline, limiting conclusions about previously exposed vaccinees. Participants were mostly white British, with more females than males. The authors suggested clonal diversity may have been underestimated. After two AZD1222 doses, spike-specific TCR breadth and depth were significantly higher than at day 0 and than in MenACWY recipients.

With respect to this clone: The antigen this receptor binds is unknown. A junction boundary mismatches the germline segment, possibly from a read error.

Taken from the germline V gene, the CDR1 and CDR2 loops are MNHEY and SVGAGI. The CDR3 holds 13 amino acids from the cysteine to the phenylalanine. Only CDR3 DNA remains: 39 bases, in frame from the first base. The CDR3 regions of human TCRbeta chains were analyzed by immunosequencing. Turning to the authors' computational methods: TCRs in the repertoires were matched against a reference library of SARS-CoV-2-specific TCRs that had been generated with the MIRA antigen-specificity platform. Breadth was defined as the fraction of unique TCRs that were SARS-CoV-2-associated. Depth was defined as the fraction of total T cells that were SARS-CoV-2-associated. Using the MIRA data, each spike-specific TCR was mapped to the spike region that the TCR reacts to and placed in a CD4 or CD8 class. Log10-transformed breadth and depth values were compared by one-way ANOVA with Sidak's multiple comparisons tests. In TCRdb, the immuneACCESS table is reduced to in-frame sequences with V and J assigned. These tables do not hold every clone; where another copy was compared, an unresolved V gene accounts for under half, and the others remain unexplained. The V and J calls and clone size were taken over from that table, and D and trimming were inferred from the DNA. In all, the sample holds roughly 190,000 clones, and roughly nine tenths of those were seen once. The ten biggest clones cover nearly 3.5% of the sample.

What the time point label conveys for this sample: about 28 days (+/-7) after the second vaccine dose. Because spike-specific TCR depth and breadth did not differ between the two schedules, AZD1222 recipients who got a second dose at roughly 4 weeks were pooled with those who got a second dose at roughly 12 weeks. Vaccinee samples were obtained from the UK trials COV001 and COV002, which included a single-blind randomized controlled phase 2/3 trial of AZD1222 (ChAdOx1 nCoV-19) in healthy adults. For TCRbeta chain sequencing, PBMC samples from trial participants were taken at day 0 and at day 28 after the second dose.

This specimen was peripheral blood, taken 28 days after the second AZD1222 dose. The TCR was taken from an adult who received the AZD1222 COVID-19 vaccine. The chain couples TRBV6-5 to TRBJ1-2; the D gene assignment is ambiguous. The DNA is TGTGCCAGCAGTGACTCACGGCGACATGGCTACACCTTC. This encodes CASSDSRRHGYTF.